These 6 T cell receptor delta chains came from one sample sequenced in a study of gamma-delta T cells after stem cell transplantation. TCRdb re-identified clones in the RT-PCR reads via CATT. The sample lists over 1,500 delta-chain clones, roughly 4% seen once, with 22% in the top ten. The sample taken for sequencing was gamma-delta T cells. The receptors were sampled from a human donor. It is not recorded whose cells these are; they may come from a transplant donor.

The sample holds a few counts of this clone. A clone one base away is much larger, so this may be a read error. The chain uses TRDV2 and TRDJ1, with 10 bases fitting TRDD3. The CDR3 is made up of 17 amino acids. CDR1 GEAIGNYY and CDR2 EKD come from the germline V gene. V trimming: 4 bases; J trimming: 6 bases; junction bases outside the gene matches: 16. In DNA, the CDR3 is TGTGCCTGTGATGGGACGGGGGATACGAAGCCAATCAATAAACTCATCTTT. Its translation: CACDGTGDTKPINKLIF.

This clone is classed as medium-sized. The chain carries TRDV2 and TRDJ1; D perhaps matches TRDD2 (5 bases). V gave up 3 bases and J gave up 1 base, with 14 bases separating them. Germline loops: CDR1 GEAIGNYY, CDR2 EKD. The CDR3 contains 15 residues. The CDR3 nucleotides are TGTGCCTGTGACTCCCTTCGGAAAGGCACCGATAAACTCATCTTT. This encodes CACDSLRKGTDKLIF.

This clone was observed a handful of times. The chain employs TRDV2 and TRDJ1, with D possibly matching TRDD3 (5 bases). V was pared by 3 bases and J by 3 bases, with 16 bases between. CDR1 is GEAIGNYY, CDR2 EKD, per germline. This CDR3 spans 15 amino acids. The CDR3 DNA is TGTGCCTGTGACGGACTCGGAGCGGGGGCCGATAAACTCATCTTT. Amino acids: CACDGLGAGADKLIF.

The chain recombines TRDV2 with TRDJ1; the match to TRDD3 covers 13 bases. Germline CDR1 and CDR2: GEAIGNYY and EKD. The CDR3 totals 19 residues. V shed 3 bases and J 0 bases; nucleotides not matched to a gene: 12. DNA of the CDR3: TGTGCCTGTGACGCCTTACTGGGGGATACGCGGAAGTACACCGATAAACTCATCTTT. Protein sequence: CACDALLGDTRKYTDKLIF.

Regarding this clone: A read error may explain this, as a much larger clone is one base away. This chain joins TRDV2 and TRDJ3; 11 bases line up with TRDD3. This CDR3 contains 21 residues. Germline V CDR1 and CDR2: GEAIGNYY, EKD. This chain's CDR3 is CARDTIMGDTRASWDTRQMFF. CDR3 coding DNA: TGTGCCCGTGACACCATAATGGGGGATACGCGAGCCTCCTGGGACACCCGACAGATGTTTTTC.

CDR3: CACDALGDPTDKLIF. In DNA, the CDR3 is TGTGCCTGTGACGCACTGGGGGACCCTACCGATAAACTCATCTTT. The chain is built from TRDV2 and TRDJ1; 9 positions match TRDD3. CDR3 size: 15 residues. Per the germline V gene, CDR1 is GEAIGNYY and CDR2 is EKD. V was clipped by 3 bases and J by 2 bases; unmatched bases: 6.